These T cell receptor beta chains were read from a single sample in a study of post-analysis software for immune sequencing data. TCRdb used MiXCR to reprocess the PCR reads, holding one entry per CDR3 protein. Here the sample spans 350,000 to 500,000 distinct CDR3 sequences, more than 30% being singletons. Sequenced: blood. These TCRs come from a girl aged 2 to 10 with multiple sclerosis. Both conserved end residues are part of each CDR3. A D gene is named only where the DNA matches it firmly. A clone size is listed for some rows: how often the clone was seen (once, few, many), or a class if it is expanded.

clone size	D gene	V gene	J gene	CDR3 protein	CDR3 DNA
few	TRBD1	TRBV29-1	TRBJ2-7	CSVERQGEQYF	TGCAGCGTTGAACGACAGGGCGAGCAGTACTTC
-	TRBD1	TRBV6-6	TRBJ1-1	CASSALGGFSTEAFF	TGTGCCAGCAGTGCCTTAGGGGGCTTCTCCACTGAAGCTTTCTTT
few	-	TRBV7-2	TRBJ2-1	CASSLARRRYNEQFF	TGTGCCAGCAGCTTAGCAAGGCGGCGTTACAATGAGCAGTTCTTC
-	TRBD2	TRBV20-1	TRBJ2-1	CSASLLAGESNEQFF	TGCAGTGCGAGCCTCCTAGCGGGAGAGTCCAATGAGCAGTTCTTC
-	-	TRBV5-1	TRBJ1-6	CASSEGPLGDSPLHF	TGCGCCAGCAGCGAGGGGCCCCTAGGCGATTCACCCCTCCACTTT
few	-	TRBV18	TRBJ1-1	CASSLRVKTEAFF	TGTGCCAGCTCACTGCGAGTAAAGACTGAAGCTTTCTTT
few	TRBD2	TRBV15	TRBJ2-1	CATSRVAGGGSYNEQFF	TGTGCCACCAGCAGAGTGGCGGGGGGTGGCTCCTACAATGAGCAGTTCTTC
-	-	TRBV3-1	TRBJ1-5	CAGSHTGINQPQHF	TGTGCCGGCAGCCACACAGGGATCAATCAGCCCCAGCATTTT
few	-	TRBV7-6	TRBJ2-3	CASSLGFNEAYSTDTQYF	TGTGCCAGCAGCTTAGGATTTAATGAAGCTTACAGCACAGATACGCAGTATTTT
few	TRBD2	TRBV6-2/TRBV6-3	TRBJ2-7	CASSYISGTLTYEQYF	TGTGCCAGCAGTTACATTAGCGGGACTCTCACCTACGAGCAGTACTTC
few	TRBD2	TRBV20-1	TRBJ2-1	CSARGTSGRGMNEQFF	TGCAGTGCCAGGGGGACTAGCGGGAGAGGTATGAATGAGCAGTTCTTC
-	-	TRBV20-1	TRBJ1-5	CSARGGTDQPQHF	TGCAGTGCTAGAGGGGGGACGGATCAGCCCCAGCATTTT
-	-	TRBV5-6	TRBJ2-1	CASSWEEAGGRETQFF	TGTGCCAGCAGCTGGGAAGAGGCAGGGGGGAGGGAGACCCAGTTCTTC
-	-	TRBV7-6	TRBJ1-1	CASSLGVRGTEAFF	TGTGCCAGCAGCTTAGGTGTCAGGGGCACTGAAGCTTTCTTT
-	-	TRBV27	TRBJ2-1	CASSYLTRFVVNEQFF	TGTGCCAGCAGCTATCTCACTAGGTTTGTAGTCAATGAGCAGTTCTTC
few	TRBD1	TRBV24-1	TRBJ2-7	CATSDPGQETYEQYF	TGTGCCACCAGTGACCCGGGACAGGAAACCTACGAGCAGTACTTC
few	TRBD2	TRBV20-1	TRBJ2-5	CSARGLAGQETQYF	TGCAGTGCTAGGGGACTAGCGGGGCAAGAGACCCAGTACTTC
-	-	TRBV6-1	TRBJ2-3	CASKWQRTDTQYF	TGTGCCAGCAAATGGCAGCGCACAGATACGCAGTATTTT
few	TRBD1	TRBV10-3	TRBJ2-7	CAISGGQGPTYEQYF	TGTGCCATCAGTGGGGGACAGGGGCCCACCTACGAGCAGTACTTC
many	-	TRBV4-1	TRBJ1-2	CASSQGRTAYGYTF	TGCGCCAGCAGCCAAGGGCGGACAGCTTATGGCTACACCTTC
few	-	TRBV11-2	TRBJ2-7	CASSLEGGPTYEQYF	TGTGCCAGCAGCTTAGAAGGGGGACCTACCTACGAGCAGTACTTC
-	-	TRBV4-3	TRBJ2-1	CASSPQGVGSYNEQFF	TGCGCCAGCAGCCCCCAGGGAGTCGGCTCCTACAATGAGCAGTTCTTC
-	-	TRBV25-1	TRBJ1-4	CASSDQQGLPLEKLFF	TGTGCCAGCAGTGATCAGCAGGGGTTGCCCCTTGAAAAACTGTTTTTT
-	-	TRBV10-2	TRBJ1-5	CTSSEEVGNQPQHF	TGCACCAGCAGTGAAGAAGTCGGCAATCAGCCCCAGCATTTT
-	-	TRBV28	TRBJ1-5	CASSSRNGGYHPQHF	TGTGCCAGCAGCTCCCGAAATGGGGGGTATCATCCCCAGCATTTT
-	TRBD2	TRBV5-5	TRBJ2-5	CASSLGLAGPETQYF	TGTGCCAGCAGCTTGGGACTAGCGGGACCAGAGACCCAGTACTTC
-	-	TRBV4-3	TRBJ1-4	CASSQDRRDEKLFF	TGCGCCAGCAGCCAAGACAGGCGTGATGAAAAACTGTTTTTT
-	-	TRBV11-2	TRBJ2-3	CASSTRWRTDTQYF	TGTGCCAGCAGCACCCGCTGGCGCACAGATACGCAGTATTTT
few	-	TRBV20-1	TRBJ2-7	CSARDWVVGASFYEQYF	TGCAGTGCTAGAGATTGGGTGGTAGGGGCGTCCTTCTACGAGCAGTACTTC
-	-	TRBV7-9	TRBJ1-5	CASSLGPRQPQHF	TGTGCCAGCAGCTTAGGTCCACGGCAGCCCCAGCATTTT
many	TRBD1	TRBV7-8	TRBJ2-7	CASSLVGTGSYEQYF	TGTGCCAGCAGCTTAGTGGGGACAGGATCCTACGAGCAGTACTTC
-	-	TRBV24-1	TRBJ2-1	CATLSNSAPKEQFF	TGTGCCACCCTAAGCAACTCGGCCCCCAAAGAGCAGTTCTTC
-	TRBD2	TRBV10-3	TRBJ2-1	CAISGLAGGGYEQFF	TGTGCCATCAGTGGACTAGCGGGGGGCGGCTATGAGCAGTTCTTC
-	TRBD1	TRBV27	TRBJ1-5	CASSSQGARGNQPQHF	TGTGCCAGCAGTTCACAGGGGGCGCGAGGCAATCAGCCCCAGCATTTT
-	TRBD1	TRBV28	TRBJ2-3	CASSQGDSTDTQYF	TGTGCCAGCAGTCAGGGGGACAGCACAGATACGCAGTATTTT
-	-	TRBV20-1	TRBJ1-6	CSARLTSSYNSPLHF	TGCAGTGCTAGGCTAACTAGCTCCTATAATTCACCCCTCCACTTT
-	-	TRBV3-1	TRBJ2-7	CASSQVGRGEQYF	TGTGCCAGCAGCCAAGTCGGTAGAGGCGAGCAGTACTTC
-	TRBD1	TRBV6-5	TRBJ1-2	CAGSPRTGKNYGYTF	TGTGCCGGCAGTCCACGGACAGGGAAGAACTATGGCTACACCTTC
-	-	TRBV12-5	TRBJ1-1	CASGLEEDTEAFF	TGTGCTAGTGGTTTGGAAGAGGACACTGAAGCTTTCTTT
once	-	TRBV2	TRBJ1-4	CAGSERGLGLFF	TGTGCCGGCAGTGAAAGAGGCCTGGGACTGTTTTTT
-	-	TRBV5-1	TRBJ2-1	CASSSLVGVGFNNEQFF	TGCGCCAGCAGCTCCCTCGTGGGGGTGGGCTTTAACAATGAGCAGTTCTTC
-	-	TRBV6-5	TRBJ2-1	CASSYLGGYRTYNEQFF	TGTGCCAGCAGTTATCTTGGGGGCTATAGGACCTACAATGAGCAGTTCTTC
-	-	TRBV28	TRBJ2-5	CASSSLIDLPQETQYF	TGTGCCAGCAGTTCTCTAATCGACCTCCCCCAAGAGACCCAGTACTTC
few	-	TRBV20-1	TRBJ2-5	CSATNRDPRETQYF	TGCAGTGCTACCAACAGGGATCCCCGAGAGACCCAGTACTTC
-	-	TRBV5-1	TRBJ2-5	CASRTTPRGEETQYF	TGCGCCAGCAGGACAACACCGAGGGGCGAAGAGACCCAGTACTTC
-	-	TRBV12-3/TRBV12-4	TRBJ2-7	CASSLSRGSAYEQYF	TGTGCCAGCAGTTTGAGTAGGGGCAGTGCCTACGAGCAGTACTTC
few	TRBD2	TRBV28	TRBJ2-7	CASRGGSSYEQYF	TGTGCCAGTCGTGGCGGGAGCTCCTACGAGCAGTACTTC
-	-	TRBV29-1	TRBJ2-3	CSSTRSAEGDTQYF	TGCAGCTCCACACGATCGGCAGAAGGGGATACGCAGTATTTT
-	TRBD2	TRBV5-1	TRBJ2-7	CASSSGLADSYEQYF	TGCGCCAGCAGCTCGGGACTAGCGGACTCCTACGAGCAGTACTTC
-	-	TRBV4-1	TRBJ2-2	CASSQDRGRATGELFF	TGCGCCAGCAGCCAAGATCGGGGCAGGGCGACCGGGGAGCTGTTTTTT
-	-	TRBV28	TRBJ1-1	CASTANGNTEAFF	TGTGCCAGCACTGCCAATGGGAACACTGAAGCTTTCTTT
-	TRBD2	TRBV7-9	TRBJ2-3	CASSFTLAGNVDTQYF	TGTGCCAGCAGCTTTACGCTAGCGGGGAATGTAGATACGCAGTATTTT
few	-	TRBV5-1	TRBJ2-7	CASSTGTPLLEQYF	TGCGCCAGCAGCACCGGGACACCCTTGCTCGAGCAGTACTTC
few	-	TRBV12-3/TRBV12-4	TRBJ2-1	CASSDSRIHEQFF	TGTGCCAGCAGCGACTCCAGGATCCATGAGCAGTTCTTC
-	-	TRBV7-9	TRBJ2-3	CASSLTGIDTQYF	TGTGCCAGCAGCTTAACCGGGATTGATACGCAGTATTTT
-	-	TRBV30	TRBJ1-4	CAWSLPTNEKLFF	TGTGCCTGGAGTCTTCCCACTAATGAAAAACTGTTTTTT
-	TRBD1	TRBV5-1	TRBJ2-1	CASSLEGQTYNEQFF	TGCGCCAGCAGCTTGGAGGGACAGACCTACAATGAGCAGTTCTTC
-	TRBD1	TRBV28	TRBJ1-1	CASRTGTGVYWEAFF	TGTGCCAGCAGGACCGGGACAGGGGTTTATTGGGAAGCTTTCTTT
-	-	TRBV6-5	TRBJ1-2	CASRVNTNYGYTF	TGTGCCAGCAGGGTCAACACTAACTATGGCTACACCTTC